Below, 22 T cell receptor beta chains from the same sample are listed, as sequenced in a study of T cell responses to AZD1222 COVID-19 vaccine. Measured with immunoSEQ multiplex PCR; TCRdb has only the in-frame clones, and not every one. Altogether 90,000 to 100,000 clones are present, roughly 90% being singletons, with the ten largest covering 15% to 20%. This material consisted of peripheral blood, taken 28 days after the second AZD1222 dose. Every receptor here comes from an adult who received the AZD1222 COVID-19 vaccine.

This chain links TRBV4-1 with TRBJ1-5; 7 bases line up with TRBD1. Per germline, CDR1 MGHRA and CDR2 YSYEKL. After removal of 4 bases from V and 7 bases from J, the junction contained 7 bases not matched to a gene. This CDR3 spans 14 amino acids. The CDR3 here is CASSLNRGGQPQHF. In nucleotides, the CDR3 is TGCGCCAGCAGCCTCAACAGGGGAGGCCAGCCCCAGCATTTT.

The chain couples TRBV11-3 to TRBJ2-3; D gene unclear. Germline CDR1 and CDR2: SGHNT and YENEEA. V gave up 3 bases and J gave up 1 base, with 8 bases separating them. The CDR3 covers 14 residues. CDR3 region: CASSFAVGTDTQYF. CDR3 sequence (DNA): TGTGCCAGCAGCTTTGCCGTGGGCACAGATACGCAGTATTTT.

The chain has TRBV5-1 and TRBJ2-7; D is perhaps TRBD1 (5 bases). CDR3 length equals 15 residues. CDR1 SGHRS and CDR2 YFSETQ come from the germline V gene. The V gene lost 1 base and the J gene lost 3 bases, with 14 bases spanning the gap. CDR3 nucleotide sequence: TGCGCCAGCAGCTTGTATCAGGGTATAAGCTACGAGCAGTACTTC. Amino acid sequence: CASSLYQGISYEQYF.

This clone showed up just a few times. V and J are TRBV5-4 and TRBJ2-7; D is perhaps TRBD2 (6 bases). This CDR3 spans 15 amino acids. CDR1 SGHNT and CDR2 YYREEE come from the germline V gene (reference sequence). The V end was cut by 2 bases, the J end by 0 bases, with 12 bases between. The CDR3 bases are TGTGCCAGCAGCTTTGGAGGGCCTAACTCCTACGAGCAGTACTTC. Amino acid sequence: CASSFGGPNSYEQYF.

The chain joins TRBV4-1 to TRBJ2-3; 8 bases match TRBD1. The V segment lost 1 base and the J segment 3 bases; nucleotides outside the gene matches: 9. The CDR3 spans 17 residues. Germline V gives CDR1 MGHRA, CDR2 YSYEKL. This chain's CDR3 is CASSQALTGVGTDTQYF. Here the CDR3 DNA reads TGCGCCAGCAGCCAAGCCTTGACAGGGGTGGGTACAGATACGCAGTATTTT.

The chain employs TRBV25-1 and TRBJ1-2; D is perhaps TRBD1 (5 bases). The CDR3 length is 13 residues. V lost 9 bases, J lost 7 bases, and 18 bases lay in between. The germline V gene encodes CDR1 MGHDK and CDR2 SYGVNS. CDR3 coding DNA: TGTGCCAGAGGAGACAGCCCCTTAGGTGGCTACACCTTC. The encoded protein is CARGDSPLGGYTF.

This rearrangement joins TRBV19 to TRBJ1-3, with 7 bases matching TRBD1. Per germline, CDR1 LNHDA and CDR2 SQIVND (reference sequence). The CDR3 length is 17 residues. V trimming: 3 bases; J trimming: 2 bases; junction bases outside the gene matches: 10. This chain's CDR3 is CASSIPRDRLTGNTIYF. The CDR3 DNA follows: TGTGCCAGTAGTATTCCTCGGGACAGACTGACTGGAAACACCATATATTTT.

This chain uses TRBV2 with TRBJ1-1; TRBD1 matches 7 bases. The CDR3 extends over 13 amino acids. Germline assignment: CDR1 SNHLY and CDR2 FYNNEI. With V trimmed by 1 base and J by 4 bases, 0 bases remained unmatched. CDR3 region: CASSEGQGTEAFF. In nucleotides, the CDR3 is TGTGCCAGCAGTGAAGGACAGGGCACTGAAGCTTTCTTT.

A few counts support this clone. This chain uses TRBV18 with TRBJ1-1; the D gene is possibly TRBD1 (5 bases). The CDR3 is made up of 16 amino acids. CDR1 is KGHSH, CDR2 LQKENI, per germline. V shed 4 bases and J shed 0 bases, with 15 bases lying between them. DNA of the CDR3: TGTGCCAGCTCACTGGGACCGGCTAATTTGAACACTGAAGCTTTCTTT. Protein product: CASSLGPANLNTEAFF. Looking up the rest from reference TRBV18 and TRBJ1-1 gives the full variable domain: NAGVMQNPRHLVRRRGQEARLRCSPMKGHSHVYWYRQLPEEGLKFMVYLQKENIIDESGMPKERFSAEFPKEGPSILRIQQVVRGDSAAYFCASSLGPANLNTEAFFGQGTRLTVV.

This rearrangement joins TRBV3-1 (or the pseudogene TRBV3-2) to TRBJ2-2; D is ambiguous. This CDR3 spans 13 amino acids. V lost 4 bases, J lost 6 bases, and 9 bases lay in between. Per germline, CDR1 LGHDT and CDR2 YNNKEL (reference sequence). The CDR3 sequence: CASSPRYAGELFF. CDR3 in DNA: TGTGCCAGCAGCCCCAGATATGCCGGGGAGCTGTTTTTT.

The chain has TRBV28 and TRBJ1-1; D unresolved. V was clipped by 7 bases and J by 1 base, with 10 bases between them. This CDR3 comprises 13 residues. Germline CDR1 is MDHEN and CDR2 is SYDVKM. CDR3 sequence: CASTRSQNTEAFF. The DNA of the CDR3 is TGTGCCAGCACAAGGAGTCAGAACACTGAAGCTTTCTTT.

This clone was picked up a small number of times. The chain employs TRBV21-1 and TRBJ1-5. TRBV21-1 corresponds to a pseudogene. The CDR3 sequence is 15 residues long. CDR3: CASSKGGRSNQPQHF. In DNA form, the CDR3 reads TGTGCCAGCAGCAAAGGCGGGAGAAGCAATCAGCCCCAGCATTTT.

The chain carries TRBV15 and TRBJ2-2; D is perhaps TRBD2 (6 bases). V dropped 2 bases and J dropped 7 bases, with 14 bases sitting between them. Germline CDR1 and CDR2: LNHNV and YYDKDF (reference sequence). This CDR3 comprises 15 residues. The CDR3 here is CATSRLSGVDGELFF. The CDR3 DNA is TGTGCCACCAGCAGACTTAGCGGTGTAGACGGGGAGCTGTTTTTT.

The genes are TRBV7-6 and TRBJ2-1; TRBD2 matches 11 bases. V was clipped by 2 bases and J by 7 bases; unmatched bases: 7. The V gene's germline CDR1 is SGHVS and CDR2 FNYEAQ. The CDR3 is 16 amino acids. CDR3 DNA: TGTGCCAGCAGCTTATTGCTAACTAGCGGGAGAAATGAGCAGTTCTTC. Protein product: CASSLLLTSGRNEQFF. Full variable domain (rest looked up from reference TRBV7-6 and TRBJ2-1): GAGVSQSPRYKVTKRGQDVALRCDPISGHVSLYWYRQALGQGPEFLTYFNYEAQQDKSGLPNDRFSAERPEGSISTLTIQRTEQRDSAMYRCASSLLLTSGRNEQFFGPGTRLTVL.

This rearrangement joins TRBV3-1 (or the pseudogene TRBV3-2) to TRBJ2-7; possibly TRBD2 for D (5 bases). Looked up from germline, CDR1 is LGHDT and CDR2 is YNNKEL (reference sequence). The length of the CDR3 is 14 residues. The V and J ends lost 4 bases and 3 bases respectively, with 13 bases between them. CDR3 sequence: CASSPPGVYYEQYF. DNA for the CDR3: TGTGCCAGCAGCCCCCCCGGGGTCTACTACGAGCAGTACTTC.

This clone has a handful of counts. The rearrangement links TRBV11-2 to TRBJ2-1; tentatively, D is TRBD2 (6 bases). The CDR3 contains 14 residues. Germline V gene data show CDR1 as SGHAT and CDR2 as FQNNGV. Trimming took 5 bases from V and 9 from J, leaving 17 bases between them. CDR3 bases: TGTGCCAGCAGCCCAACGGGGGAGGTCGGTGAGCAGTTCTTC. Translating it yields CASSPTGEVGEQFF.

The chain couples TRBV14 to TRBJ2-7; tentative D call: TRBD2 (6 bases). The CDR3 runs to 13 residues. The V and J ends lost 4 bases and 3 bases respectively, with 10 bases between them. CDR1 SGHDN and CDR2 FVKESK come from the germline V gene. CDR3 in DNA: TGTGCCAGCAGCCCAGGACTACTCTACGAGCAGTACTTC. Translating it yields CASSPGLLYEQYF.

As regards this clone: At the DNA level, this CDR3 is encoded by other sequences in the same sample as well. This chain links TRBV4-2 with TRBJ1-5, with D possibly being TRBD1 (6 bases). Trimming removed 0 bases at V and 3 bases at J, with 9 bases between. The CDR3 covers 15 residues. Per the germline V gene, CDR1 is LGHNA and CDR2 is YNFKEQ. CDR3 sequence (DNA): TGTGCCAGCAGCCAAGAAGGACAGCTCAATCAGCCCCAGCATTTT. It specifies CASSQEGQLNQPQHF.

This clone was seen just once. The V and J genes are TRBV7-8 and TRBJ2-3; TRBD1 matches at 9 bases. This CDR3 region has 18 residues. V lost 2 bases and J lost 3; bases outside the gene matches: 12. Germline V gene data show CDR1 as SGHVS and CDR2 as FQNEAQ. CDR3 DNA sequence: TGTGCCAGCAGCTTACTGACAGGGGGACTAATTGGGACAGATACGCAGTATTTT. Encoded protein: CASSLLTGGLIGTDTQYF.

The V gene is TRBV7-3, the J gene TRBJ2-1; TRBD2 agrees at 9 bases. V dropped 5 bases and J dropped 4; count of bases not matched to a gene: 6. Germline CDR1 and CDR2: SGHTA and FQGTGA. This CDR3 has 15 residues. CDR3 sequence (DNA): TGTGCCAGCAGCCCGTCTAGCGGGGTTTACAATGAGCAGTTCTTC. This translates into CASSPSSGVYNEQFF. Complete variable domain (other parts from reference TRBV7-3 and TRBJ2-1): GAGVSQTPSNKVTEKGKYVELRCDPISGHTALYWYRQSLGQGPEFLIYFQGTGAADDSGLPNDRFFAVRPEGSVSTLKIQRTERGDSAVYLCASSPSSGVYNEQFFGPGTRLTVL.

The CDR3 sequence: CASSPPSGHTEAFF. For the CDR3, the DNA is TGTGCCAGCTCACCACCGAGCGGGCACACTGAAGCTTTCTTT. The chain links TRBV18 to TRBJ1-1; no clear D gene. Trimming stripped 0 bases from V and 3 bases from J, with 8 bases between. The germline gives CDR1 KGHSH, CDR2 LQKENI. The CDR3 sequence is 14 residues long. Looking up the rest from reference TRBV18 and TRBJ1-1 gives the full variable domain: NAGVMQNPRHLVRRRGQEARLRCSPMKGHSHVYWYRQLPEEGLKFMVYLQKENIIDESGMPKERFSAEFPKEGPSILRIQQVVRGDSAAYFCASSPPSGHTEAFFGQGTRLTVV.

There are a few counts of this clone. The CDR3 reads CASSQVLGNGELFF. The CDR3, as DNA: TGTGCCAGCAGCCAAGTATTGGGGAATGGGGAGCTGTTTTTT. The J gene is TRBJ2-2, the V gene TRBV3-1 (or the pseudogene TRBV3-2), with unresolved D. CDR3 size: 14 residues. Trimming left V 1 base short and J 8 bases short, with 11 bases between. The germline gives CDR1 LGHDT, CDR2 YNNKEL (reference sequence).